Below, 9 T cell receptor beta chains from the same sample are listed, as sequenced in a study of T-cell reconstitution after alpha-beta-depleted transplantation in children. Unique molecular identifiers featured in how the TCRbeta library was prepared. Each CDR3 protein is one row after TCRdb ran MiXCR on the PCR reads. Of about 600,000 distinct CDR3 sequences detected, 13% appear once; the ten largest clones hold around 2.2%. The sample was PBMCs, mostly from graft donor cells, taken 360 days after TCRalphabeta/CD19-depleted stem cell transplant. The receptors here all came from a male patient younger than 18 who had a stem cell transplant for acute myeloid leukemia, so the T cells may come from the graft donor.

This clonotype was detected ten times or more. The chain recombines TRBV4-2 with TRBJ2-3, with D possibly being TRBD1 or TRBD2 (5 bases each). Deletions cut 0 bases from V and 5 bases from J, with 15 bases between. The CDR3 is 16 amino acids. Germline values: CDR1 LGHNA, CDR2 YNFKEQ. CDR3 residues: CASSQDLGLAGDTQYF. In DNA form, the CDR3 reads TGTGCCAGCAGCCAAGATCTGGGGCTAGCTGGAGATACGCAGTATTTT.

The rearrangement uses TRBV12-3 or TRBV12-4 and TRBJ2-5; 8 nucleotides agree with TRBD2. The CDR3 contains 16 residues. Germline trimming cut 6 bases from V and 5 bases from J; bases unmatched to any gene: 14. Here the CDR3 reads CASRRTSWTTRETQYF. The CDR3 nucleotides read TGTGCCAGCAGACGGACTAGCTGGACCACCAGGGAGACCCAGTACTTC.

In this sample, this clonotype turned up many times. This rearrangement joins TRBV28 to TRBJ2-1; 11 nucleotides match TRBD2. Losses at the gene ends were 9 bases for V and 5 bases for J; bases not matched to a gene: 6. The germline gives CDR1 MDHEN, CDR2 SYDVKM. The CDR3 loop spans 14 amino acids. The CDR3 coding sequence is TGTGCCAGTACGGGACTAGCGGTTAACAATGAGCAGTTCTTC. It is translated as CASTGLAVNNEQFF.

This clonotype came up many times. The chain carries TRBV12-3 or TRBV12-4 and TRBJ2-3; D may be TRBD2 (6 bases). The CDR3 covers 14 residues. Trimming pared 6 bases from V and 0 bases from J, leaving 10 bases between. The CDR3 DNA reads TGTGCCAGCAGGCTAGCGATTAGCACAGATACGCAGTATTTT. It codes for CASRLAISTDTQYF.

This clonotype is a singleton in its sample. The chain links TRBV10-3 to TRBJ2-7, with 9 bases fitting TRBD1. J gave up 2 bases and V 2 bases, and 7 bases lay outside the gene matches. Per the germline V gene, CDR1 is ENHRY and CDR2 is SYGVKD. CDR3 length: 16 residues. CDR3 DNA: TGTGCCATCAGTGAGATATTGGGACAGGGTACCTACGAGCAGTACTTC. Residues: CAISEILGQGTYEQYF.

The chain employs TRBV4-2 and TRBJ2-7, with 12 bases matching TRBD2. The CDR3 has 20 residues. CDR1 and CDR2 (germline): LGHNA, YNFKEQ. V gave up 0 bases and J gave up 1 base; unmatched junction bases: 13. The DNA for the CDR3 is TGTGCCAGCAGCCAAGATCTTCCTAGCGGGAGGGCCGATGCTTCCTACGAGCAGTACTTC. Translated, it gives CASSQDLPSGRADASYEQYF.

This chain connects TRBV6-5 to TRBJ2-3, with 15 nucleotides matching TRBD2. The CDR3 has 19 residues. In germline, CDR1 is MNHEY, CDR2 SVGAGI. The ends lost 2 bases at V and 5 bases at J; junction bases unmatched: 11. The CDR3 region has the DNA TGTGCCAGCAGTTACGTAGGACTAGCGGGAGGGCCGTGGGGAGATACGCAGTATTTT. Its translation is CASSYVGLAGGPWGDTQYF.

This clonotype was seen many times. This rearrangement joins TRBV5-1 to TRBJ2-1; D perhaps matches TRBD2 (5 bases). Germline V gene lookup returns CDR1 SGHRS and CDR2 YFSETQ. Between the trimmed V and J ends, which lost 2 bases and 4 bases, there was a span of 13 bases. CDR3 size: 15 residues. The CDR3 protein is CASSLSLASYNEQFF. CDR3 coding DNA: TGCGCCAGCAGCTTAAGTCTAGCTTCGTACAATGAGCAGTTCTTC.

This clonotype was recorded many times. The CDR3 spells CASSYLGTSDNEQYF. Here the CDR3 DNA reads TGTGCCAGCAGTTACCTCGGGACTAGCGACAACGAGCAGTACTTC. The rearrangement links TRBV6-2 or TRBV6-3 to TRBJ2-7; 10 bases fit TRBD2. V trimming: 2 bases; J trimming: 5 bases; junction bases outside the gene matches: 6. Germline-derived CDR1 and CDR2 are MNHEY and SVGEGT. The CDR3 has 15 residues.